Listed below are T cell receptor beta chains from one sample, sequenced in a study of CD8+CD57+ T cells in acquired aplastic anemia. TCRdb re-analysed the reads in MiXCR, keeping a single row per CDR3 protein. The sample includes approximately 150,000 distinct CDR3 sequences, 70% to 75% of them seen just once. What was sequenced was sorted CD4+, CD8+, or CD8+CD57+ T cells (not recorded which) from PBMCs. The receptors come from a human donor with aplastic anemia. The CDR3 runs from the conserved cysteine through the conserved F or W.

V | CDR3
TRBV6-1 | CASTLGGENTEAFF
TRBV20-1 | CSAWGRKAEAFF
TRBV19 | CASTRTGNTEAFF
TRBV20-1 | CSAISGASHEQFF
TRBV10-3 | CAISASPGGTEAFF
TRBV6-4 | CASSGAGGKETQYF
TRBV2 | CASSVGRGTSYEQYF
TRBV20-1 | CSAREMGQPTDTQYF
TRBV20-1 | CSAREGTNSGNTIYF
TRBV19 | CASSDRMPTYEQYF
TRBV2 | CASRVAGELGEQYF
TRBV19 | CASTGQYEKLFF
TRBV20-1 | CSAQILTGNYGYTF
TRBV7-3 | CASSLDKNTEAFF
TRBV2 | CASRRGGAETQYF
TRBV24-1 | CATSDGQGAKDYGYTF
TRBV11-2 | CASSRSGHTYEQYF
TRBV14 | CASSRDISVNEQFF
TRBV7-9 | CASSTGLHGYEQYF
TRBV29-1 | CSVELPPLGRDTEAFF
TRBV19 | CASRHGGGETQYF
TRBV19 | CATSGQFNYGYTF
TRBV5-1 | CASSLGYGGDGTEAFF
TRBV20-1 | CSASWTGGDTEAFF
TRBV5-1 | CASSLGLAGGDEQYF
TRBV19 | CASSTGTGQTYNEQFF
TRBV12-3/TRBV12-4 | CASSLGQGDEQFF
TRBV10-3 | CAIPRLGSGANVLTF
TRBV5-4 | CASSLAEGRGKLFF
TRBV2 | CASSGGGYNEQFF
TRBV19 | CASRRQGGVGTDTQYF
TRBV20-1 | CSARARTHTYEQYF
TRBV7-9 | CASSLIQGTEAFF
TRBV20-1 | CSCPGDTEAFF
TRBV19 | CASTPPNSIDEQFF
TRBV10-3 | CAISRGVQVAYNEQFF
TRBV10-3 | CAISEGVGAGWSPLHF
TRBV20-1 | CSARDGQTRISSYNSPLHF
TRBV19 | CASSIYGGNIYNEQFF
TRBV20-1 | CSAGQGTSETQYF
TRBV2 | CASRADTQYF
TRBV5-6 | CASSLDYLTGELFF
TRBV24-1 | CATSDPGQGASGELFF
TRBV7-9 | CASSTRTEYNEQFF
TRBV3-1 | CASSPVNQGTEAFF
TRBV7-3 | CASSQGVRASYEQYF
TRBV5-1 | CASSVRVSGANVLTF
TRBV14 | CASSKSGGPNNEQFF
TRBV9 | CASSAGYNQPQHF
TRBV7-9 | CASREVLGETQYF
TRBV11-2 | CASSLIFGGNNEQFF
TRBV24-1 | CATQPSGGSSNTGELFF
TRBV4-2 | CASSPGQGYDTQYF
TRBV7-2 | CASSRDIGELFF
TRBV2 | CASSVRRDQIEQFF
TRBV5-6 | CASSLRNAEAFF
TRBV20-1 | CSLKAGDRNEQFF
TRBV25-1 | CASSERLAGGLGTQYF
TRBV7-9 | CASSKTGGVSPSPLHF
TRBV6-1 | CASSENVVMGDTQYF